Each of the 5 T cell receptor beta chains below was sequenced from the same sample in a study of Ad26.COV2.S vaccination and SARS-CoV-2 variants. The table came from immunoSEQ multiplex PCR; TCRdb's copy has only in-frame clones and leaves some out. The sample shows a few hundred thousand clones, about four fifths of them seen only once. The treatment denotes: around 19 received Ad26.COV2.S at low or high dose, single or two shots; 5 received placebo; per-sample allocation not given. The samples date from day 63 after the first vaccine or placebo injection. The source was peripheral blood, collected in a trial of Ad26.COV2.S vaccine versus placebo. Source of these receptors: a person between 18 and 60 years old who received the Ad26.COV2.S COVID-19 vaccine or a placebo.

The chain uses TRBV5-1 and TRBJ2-3; 10 bases agree with TRBD2. Trimming took 0 bases from V and 3 from J; bases not matched to a gene: 1. The CDR3 length is 15 residues. In germline, CDR1 is SGHRS, CDR2 YFSETQ. CDR3 loop: CASSLGTSGTDTQYF. CDR3 nucleotides: TGCGCCAGCAGCTTGGGGACTAGCGGTACAGATACGCAGTATTTT.

Regarding this clone: The same CDR3 can be traced to other DNA sequences in this sample. This chain uses TRBV7-9 with TRBJ1-5; TRBD1 might be the D (5 bases). V was trimmed by 3 bases and J by 7 bases, leaving 10 bases between them. The V gene's germline CDR1 is SEHNR and CDR2 FQNEAQ (reference sequence). The CDR3 consists of 13 residues. CDR3 in DNA: TGTGCCAGCAGCTTCGGGGCAGGGCAGCCCCAGCATTTT. Protein: CASSFGAGQPQHF.

V usage is TRBV4-2 and J usage is TRBJ2-5, with 8 bases aligning to TRBD2. Looked up from germline, CDR1 is LGHNA and CDR2 is YNFKEQ. CDR3 size: 19 residues. V lost 0 bases, J lost 0 bases, and 12 bases stayed unmatched. In DNA, the CDR3 is TGTGCCAGCAGCCAAGAATGGGTAGCGGGGCTATCGTACCAAGAGACCCAGTACTTC. Protein product: CASSQEWVAGLSYQETQYF.

The chain couples TRBV4-2 to TRBJ1-2; D is possibly TRBD1 (6 bases). The CDR3 totals 16 residues. CDR1 and CDR2 from the germline V gene are LGHNA and YNFKEQ. V shed 0 bases and J shed 2 bases, with 13 bases lying between them. CDR3: CASSQDPNRVNYGYTF. The CDR3, as DNA: TGTGCCAGCAGCCAAGATCCGAACAGGGTGAACTATGGCTACACCTTC.

The chain links TRBV24-1 to TRBJ1-2, with D tentatively TRBD1 (6 bases). The CDR3 is 14 amino acids. Germline V gene data show CDR1 as KGHDR and CDR2 as SFDVKD. The germline V and J ends were trimmed by 4 bases and 2 bases, with 10 bases remaining between them. In DNA, the CDR3 is TGTGCCACCAGTGAGCCCGACAGGAACTATGGCTACACCTTC. It is translated as CATSEPDRNYGYTF.